The 11 T cell receptor beta chains given below trace back to one sample, sequenced in a study of CD8+ T cells in alopecia areata. Treatment given: oral pan-JAK inhibitor, 5-10 mg twice daily. Reverse transcription of extracted RNA yielded cDNA, which provided the sequencing template. The table came from immunoSEQ multiplex PCR; TCRdb's copy has only in-frame clones and leaves some out. This table holds about 190,000 clones, 60% found once. The material sequenced was CD4+ T cells sorted from blood, taken at week 24, from a patient treated with tofacitinib. These TCRs come from a human donor with alopecia areata.

The genes are TRBV30 and TRBJ1-2; D ambiguous. The V gene lost 1 base and the J gene lost 7 bases, with 16 bases spanning the gap. The CDR3 has 14 residues. Germline CDR1 is GTSNPN and CDR2 is SVGIG (reference sequence). CDR3 sequence (DNA): TGTGCCTGGAGTGCGGCCCGGGCGCGGAGTGGCTACACCTTC. As protein: CAWSAARARSGYTF.

This clone was detected only once. The CDR3 DNA is TGTGCCAGCGGACTAGCGGGCACAGATACGCAGTATTTT. Residues: CASGLAGTDTQYF. This chain joins TRBV2 and TRBJ2-3, with TRBD2 matching 10 bases. Germline-derived CDR1 and CDR2 are SNHLY and FYNNEI. The J segment lost 1 base and the V segment lost 8 bases, leaving 0 bases of the junction unmatched. This CDR3 is built from 13 residues.

The chain carries TRBV29-1 and TRBJ2-7, with D perhaps assigned TRBD1 or TRBD2 (5 bases each). The CDR3 length is 14 residues. Germline V lookup: CDR1 SQVTM, CDR2 ANQGSEA. Trimming took off 4 bases at V and 5 bases at J, with 18 bases between the two ends. The CDR3 sequence is CSVGGRTSGNEQYF. Written as DNA, the CDR3 is TGCAGCGTTGGGGGACGGACCTCTGGCAACGAGCAGTACTTC.

This clone has a handful of counts. The CDR3 region has the DNA TGCAGCGTCATGACCCAAAACATTCAGTACTTC. Protein: CSVMTQNIQYF. The chain recombines TRBV29-1 with TRBJ2-4, with no clear D. The germline CDR1 and CDR2 sequences are SQVTM and ANQGSEA. Trimming left V 6 bases short and J 5 bases short, with 8 bases between. This CDR3 has 11 amino acids.

This clone was picked up a small number of times. CDR3 DNA sequence: TGTGCCAGCAGCTCACCGGATTCCGATGCAACTAATGAAAAACTGTTTTTT. Protein: CASSSPDSDATNEKLFF. J is TRBJ1-4 and V is TRBV5-6; no clear D gene. V gave up 3 bases and J gave up 0 bases, with 15 bases separating them. The CDR3 has 17 amino acids. Germline assignment: CDR1 SGHDT and CDR2 YYEEEE.

The genes are TRBV7-2 and TRBJ1-2, with 7 bases fitting TRBD1. Trimming cost V 5 bases and J 4 bases; bases outside gene matches: 7. Germline V gene lookup returns CDR1 SGHTA and CDR2 FQGNSA. There are 14 residues in the CDR3. The chain's CDR3 is CASSPGGGAYGYTF. DNA of the CDR3: TGTGCCAGCAGCCCTGGAGGGGGCGCCTATGGCTACACCTTC.

The rearrangement joins TRBV29-1 to TRBJ2-1, with D perhaps TRBD1 (5 bases). Trimming stripped 0 bases from V and 6 bases from J, with 15 bases between. Germline V gene data show CDR1 as SQVTM and CDR2 as ANQGSEA. This CDR3 spans 15 amino acids. In DNA, the CDR3 is TGCAGCGTTGAAGAACCCTGGACATCTTTCAATGAGCAGTTCTTC. Its translation: CSVEEPWTSFNEQFF.

The chain employs TRBV29-1 and TRBJ2-3; D remains unclear. Trimming removed 3 bases from V and 4 bases from J, with 8 bases in between. Germline V gives CDR1 SQVTM, CDR2 ANQGSEA. The CDR3 is 12 amino acids. As DNA, the CDR3 is TGCAGCGTTGACAGGCCCCCAGATACGCAGTATTTT. This sequence encodes CSVDRPPDTQYF.

This chain links TRBV15 with TRBJ2-7; TRBD2 matches 8 bases. Germline assignment: CDR1 LNHNV and CDR2 YYDKDF (reference sequence). With 4 bases clipped from V and 6 bases from J, the junction kept 11 bases outside the gene matches. The CDR3 is made up of 15 amino acids. The DNA for the CDR3 is TGTGCCACCAGCAAGGGGGGACTAGACTCTGCCGAGCAGTACTTC. It encodes CATSKGGLDSAEQYF.

The rearrangement joins TRBV7-8 to TRBJ2-7, with 8 bases matching TRBD1. The CDR3 has 15 amino acids. The trim removed 1 base at V and 6 bases at J, leaving 8 bases unmatched. Germline V gene sequence: CDR1 SGHVS, CDR2 FQNEAQ. The CDR3 bases are TGTGCCAGCAGCTTAGACTGGCCAGGGGGCACCGAGCAGTACTTC. The encoded protein is CASSLDWPGGTEQYF.

This clone turned up a few times. The chain links TRBV4-3 to TRBJ1-4; D remains unclear. Germline values: CDR1 LGHNA, CDR2 YSLEER. Trimming left V 0 bases short and J 10 bases short, with 9 bases between. The CDR3 is 13 amino acids. The CDR3 coding sequence is TGCGCCAGCAGCCAAGATCAGGATGGAAAACTGTTTTTT. Translated, it gives CASSQDQDGKLFF.